This record looks at one T cell receptor beta chain sequence and its context. This entry is derived from a study of blood T cell repertoires in COVID-19. Study in general: There were acute and convalescent COVID-19 samples, and they came from the United States, Italy and Spain. Sample material is recorded as cDNA or gDNA derived from T cells, B-cell-depleted T cells, or PBMCs.

Authors' analysis steps: Reference gene primer amplification yielded estimated nucleated cell counts. The protocol was immunoSEQ multiplex PCR, while the TCRdb copy is restricted to in-frame clones and leaves out a portion. That table supplies the V and J calls and clone size; D and trimming were determined from the DNA. The sample contains approximately 52,000 clones, approximately 86% of which appear only once. Germline lookup yields CDR1 MDHEN and CDR2 SYDVKM. V dropped 5 bases and J dropped 5; count of bases not matched to a gene: 5. This CDR3 spans 15 amino acids. The clonotype comes from a man aged 55 to 70 with acute or convalescent COVID-19. This chain uses TRBV28 with TRBJ1-4; the match to TRBD1 covers 10 bases. Material: peripheral blood. Here the CDR3 DNA reads TGTGCCAGCAGTGAACCGGGACAGGGGAATGAAAAACTGTTTTTT. Translated, it gives CASSEPGQGNEKLFF. Full variable domain (remainder filled in from reference TRBV28 and TRBJ1-4): DVKVTQSSRYLVKRTGEKVFLECVQDMDHENMFWYRQDPGLGLRLIYFSYDVKMKEKGDIPEGYSVSREKKERFSLILESASTNQTSMYLCASSEPGQGNEKLFFGSGTQLSVL.